The 6 T cell receptor beta chains below all came from one sample that was sequenced in a study of tumor T cells in aggressive B-cell lymphoma. Using immunoSEQ multiplex PCR, the repertoire was profiled, and TCRdb retains in-frame clones only, with some absent. The top ten clones hold 5.8% of a sample with approximately 3,000 clones, around nine tenths of them seen once. Sequenced: tumor tissue. Every receptor here comes from an adult with diffuse large B cell lymphoma.

The gene calls are TRBV6-1 and TRBJ2-4; 9 nucleotides match TRBD1. The CDR3 contains 14 residues. V lost 6 bases, J lost 9 bases, and 9 bases stayed unmatched. Germline CDR1 is MNHNS and CDR2 is SASEGT. CDR3 coding DNA: TGTGCCAGCAGGACTATCGGGACAGGGTTCATTCAGTACTTC. Protein product: CASRTIGTGFIQYF.

CDR3 sequence reads: CASSLTAGTGELFF. Written as DNA, the CDR3 is TGCGCCAGCAGCTTAACGGCGGGGACCGGGGAGCTGTTTTTT. This sequence joins TRBV5-1 and TRBJ2-2, with D tentatively TRBD2 (6 bases). The CDR3 extends over 14 amino acids. Germline loops: CDR1 SGHRS, CDR2 YFSETQ. V was pared by 2 bases and J by 5 bases, with 10 bases between.

Here the CDR3 DNA reads TGTGCCAGCAGCTTCCGACTAGCAGTGGGGGGAAAAGAGACCCAGTACTTC. Its translation: CASSFRLAVGGKETQYF. The chain uses TRBV7-9 and TRBJ2-5; 7 positions agree with TRBD2. Looked up from germline, CDR1 is SEHNR and CDR2 is FQNEAQ (reference sequence). The junction had 13 bases not matched to a gene; V was cut back by 3 bases and J by 3 bases. The CDR3 extends over 17 amino acids.

The genes are TRBV15 and TRBJ1-2; TRBD1 matches 10 bases. Trimming took 4 bases from V and 2 from J; bases not matched to a gene: 7. The CDR3 is made up of 16 amino acids. The V gene's germline CDR1 is LNHNV and CDR2 YYDKDF (reference sequence). CDR3 nucleotide sequence: TGTGCCACCAGCAACCCGGGACAGGGGCCCAACTATGGCTACACCTTC. Protein sequence: CATSNPGQGPNYGYTF.

CDR3 coding DNA: TGTGCCAGCAGCCAACCCAGTGGCTACGAGCAGTACTTC. Amino acid sequence: CASSQPSGYEQYF. The chain is built from TRBV6-6 and TRBJ2-7; D is ambiguous. Germline V gives CDR1 MNHNY, CDR2 SVGAGI (reference sequence). V was pared by 6 bases and J by 3 bases, with 12 bases between. The CDR3 consists of 13 residues.

The genes are TRBV4-1 and TRBJ2-1; 7 bases fit TRBD2. Germline V gene lookup returns CDR1 MGHRA and CDR2 YSYEKL. Losses at the gene ends were 4 bases for V and 14 bases for J; bases not matched to a gene: 8. The CDR3 sequence is 12 residues long. The CDR3 protein is CASSLSGDYKFF. The DNA for the CDR3 is TGCGCCAGCAGCCTCTCTGGGGACTATAAGTTCTTC.